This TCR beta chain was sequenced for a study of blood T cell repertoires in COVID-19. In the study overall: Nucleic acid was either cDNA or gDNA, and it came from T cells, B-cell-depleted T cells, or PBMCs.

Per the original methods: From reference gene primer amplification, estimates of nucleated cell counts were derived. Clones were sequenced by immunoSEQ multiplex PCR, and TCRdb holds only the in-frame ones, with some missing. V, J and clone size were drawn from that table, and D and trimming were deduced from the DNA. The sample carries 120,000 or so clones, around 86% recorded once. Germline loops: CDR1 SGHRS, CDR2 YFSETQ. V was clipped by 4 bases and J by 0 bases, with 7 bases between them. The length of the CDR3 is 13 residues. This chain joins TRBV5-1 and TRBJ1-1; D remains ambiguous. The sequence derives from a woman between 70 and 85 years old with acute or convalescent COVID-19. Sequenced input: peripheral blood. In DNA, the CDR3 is TGCGCCAGCAGCCCGGGATTGAACACTGAAGCTTTCTTT. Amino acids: CASSPGLNTEAFF.